The present entry profiles one TCR beta chain with its context. Its specificity is unknown. TCRdb's copy holds only in-frame clones and misses some; the assay was immunoSEQ multiplex PCR. The sample holds about 22,000 clones; 77% are singletons and the top ten take 15% to 20%. This record comes from a study of OX40 agonist ivuxolimab in advanced cancers. Study outcomes and limitations: Expansion of clones was among the lowest in partial responders at 0.1-3.0 mg/kg. No determination was made of the antigen specificity of the expanded peripheral T cells. CD8+ T cells were the subset that, on average, had more expanded clones than CD4+. CD4+ and CD8+ blood T cells expanded clonally by week 6 at 0.1 to 3.0 mg/kg.

There are 14 residues in the CDR3. Trimming took 2 bases from V and 6 from J, leaving 12 bases between them. Germline V gene sequence: CDR1 SGHNT, CDR2 YYREEE (reference sequence). V is TRBV5-4 and J is TRBJ1-3; weak D call: TRBD1 (5 bases). This material consisted of CD4+ or CD8+ T cells sorted from blood, taken in a trial of the OX40 agonist ivuxolimab. The clonotype comes from an adult with an advanced solid tumor such as melanoma, head and neck, liver or kidney cancer. The CDR3 loop is CASSFGGIENTIYF. In DNA form, the CDR3 reads TGTGCCAGCAGCTTTGGGGGGATCGAAAACACCATATATTTT.